This T cell receptor beta chain was profiled in a study of T cell responses to AZD1222 COVID-19 vaccine. Study conclusions and caveats: Variant regions that are unmutated are reportedly the target of nearly half of spike-specific TCRs. Once two AZD1222 doses were given, Spike-specific TCR breadth and depth went up.

Sequenced by immunoSEQ multiplex PCR; TCRdb stores in-frame clones only, minus some. The sample comprises 60,000 to 65,000 clones, 84% of which are singletons, and approximately 7.4% rests with the top ten. The CDR3 length is 16 residues. V shed 1 base and J 5 bases; nucleotides not matched to a gene: 5. Per germline, CDR1 SGHAT and CDR2 FQNNGV. To note about this clone: The antigen remains undetermined.

The sequence was obtained from an adult in good health. The chain combines TRBV11-2 with TRBJ1-5; 10 bases fit TRBD1. The source material was peripheral blood, sampled on day 0 of AZD1222 vaccination. The CDR3 reads CASSLGRTGGYQPQHF. CDR3 bases: TGTGCCAGCAGCTTAGGAAGGACAGGGGGTTATCAGCCCCAGCATTTT.